The rows below give T cell receptor beta chains drawn from one sample of a study of post-analysis software for immune sequencing data. TCRdb re-called the PCR reads with MiXCR, one entry per CDR3 protein. Of a few hundred thousand distinct CDR3 sequences listed, about 40% are singletons. The sequenced sample was blood. These receptors were obtained from a girl between 10 and 17 years old with multiple sclerosis. The CDR3 runs from the conserved cysteine through the conserved F or W. A D gene is named only where the DNA matches it firmly. The size field is filled for only some rows; it gives once, few, many or a size class.

clone_size	v_call	j_call	d_call	cdr3_nt	cdr3_aa
-	TRBV7-2	TRBJ2-7	-	TGTGCCAGCAGCCTACAGTCCGAGCAGTACTTC	CASSLQSEQYF
-	TRBV3-1	TRBJ2-1	-	TGTGCCAGCAGCCAAGAAGCGACTATCACTGAGCAGTTCTTC	CASSQEATITEQFF
-	TRBV6-2/TRBV6-3	TRBJ2-3	-	TGTGCCAGCAGTTACCCCGACAGCGATTTCACAGATACGCAGTATTTT	CASSYPDSDFTDTQYF
-	TRBV12-3/TRBV12-4	TRBJ2-3	TRBD2	TGTGCCAGCACCTCCGGGACTAGCGGTACAGATACGCAGTATTTT	CASTSGTSGTDTQYF
many	TRBV25-1	TRBJ2-7	TRBD1	TGTGCCAGCAGTGAAGGCGGACAGGCTCAGTACTTC	CASSEGGQAQYF
-	TRBV20-1	TRBJ1-2	-	TGCAGTGCTCAACCTTCCCGGGCCCCAAAAGACTATGGCTACACCTTC	CSAQPSRAPKDYGYTF
many	TRBV7-2	TRBJ2-1	-	TGTGCCAGCAGCCCCCTCCAGGCGGACCCCACTGATGAGCAGTTCTTC	CASSPLQADPTDEQFF
few	TRBV6-6	TRBJ2-7	TRBD1	TGTGCCAGCAGTTCGACAGGGTCGATCGAGCAGTACTTC	CASSSTGSIEQYF
few	TRBV2	TRBJ1-1	-	TGTGCCGCGCGACAGAACACTGAAGCTTTCTTT	CAARQNTEAFF
-	TRBV20-1	TRBJ2-3	TRBD2	TGCAGTGCTACTGGGCGGGAGGGCCGGGATACGCAGTATTTT	CSATGREGRDTQYF
-	TRBV29-1	TRBJ2-7	TRBD1	TGCAGCGTTACCGACAGGGGGGCCGAGCAGTACTTC	CSVTDRGAEQYF
many	TRBV20-1	TRBJ2-1	TRBD2	TGCAGTGCTACCCGACTAGCGGGAGACTACAATGAGCAGTTCTTC	CSATRLAGDYNEQFF
-	TRBV12-3/TRBV12-4	TRBJ2-3	-	TGTGCCAGCAGTGAACAGCGGAGCACAGATACGCAGTATTTT	CASSEQRSTDTQYF
-	TRBV7-9	TRBJ2-2	TRBD2	TGTGCCAGCAGTCATGCCGGGGGGTTGCACACCGGGGGGCTGTTTTTT	CASSHAGGLHTGGLFF
-	TRBV12-3/TRBV12-4	TRBJ1-6	-	TGTGCCAGCAGTACACATCTTAATTCACCCCTCCACTTT	CASSTHLNSPLHF
-	TRBV5-1	TRBJ2-5	TRBD2	TGCGCCAGCAGCTCATCAGCGGGAGTAGGAGAGACCCAGTACTTC	CASSSSAGVGETQYF
-	TRBV5-1	TRBJ2-3	-	TGCGCCAGCAGCTCCGGACGTGGAAGTAGTGATACGCAGTATTTT	CASSSGRGSSDTQYF
-	TRBV7-3	TRBJ2-2	-	TGTGCCAGCAGACGGATAGGGCCCACCGGGGAGCTGTTTTTT	CASRRIGPTGELFF
few	TRBV20-1	TRBJ1-2	TRBD1	TGCAGTGCTAGAGATTACACAGGGGAAGCTCCTAACTATGGCTACACCTTC	CSARDYTGEAPNYGYTF
once	TRBV10-2	TRBJ2-1	TRBD1	TGCGCCAGCAGGAGGGGACAGTCCCCCTACAATGAGCAGTTCTTC	CASRRGQSPYNEQFF
many	TRBV20-1	TRBJ2-1	-	TGCAGTGCTAAAGTCAGACCAGCGGGCAATGAGCAGTTCTTC	CSAKVRPAGNEQFF
-	TRBV6-2/TRBV6-3	TRBJ2-3	-	TGTGCCAGCAGTTACTCACGAGGAGCGGCAGATACGCAGTATTTT	CASSYSRGAADTQYF
-	TRBV2	TRBJ2-1	-	TGTGCCAGCAGAGACAGGTACAATGAGCAGTTCTTC	CASRDRYNEQFF
-	TRBV28	TRBJ2-2	-	TGTGCCAGCAGGTTTAGGATAACCGGGGAGCTGTTTTTT	CASRFRITGELFF
once	TRBV3-1	TRBJ2-5	-	TGTGCCAGCAGCCAAGATTACAGGGACCAAGAGACCCAGTACTTC	CASSQDYRDQETQYF
-	TRBV7-8	TRBJ2-1	-	TGTGCCAGCAGCCCTAGGGACCGTCCGTACAATGAGCAGGTCTTC	CASSPRDRPYNEQVF
-	TRBV9	TRBJ1-2	TRBD1	TGTGCCAGCAGCGGACAGGGCTCCTATGGCTACACCTTC	CASSGQGSYGYTF